These 2 T cell receptor beta chains were sequenced from one sample in a study of post-analysis software for immune sequencing data. General observations from the study: Controls had lower frequencies than patients of four or five TRBV segments, which included TRBV5-6, TRBV5-1 and TRBV20-1.

No cognate antigen is known for these TCRs. Unique molecular identifiers tagged the TCR beta cDNA libraries. MiXCR, applied by TCRdb to the PCR reads, yields one record per CDR3 protein. The sample consists of about 560,000 distinct CDR3 sequences, roughly 47% of them appearing once. Sequencing was carried out using blood. The receptors derive from a girl between 5 and 17 years old with multiple sclerosis.

The chain links TRBV12-3 or TRBV12-4 to TRBJ1-1; perhaps TRBD1 as D (5 bases). The CDR3 loop spans 13 amino acids. The V and J ends lost 8 bases and 0 bases respectively, with 10 bases between them. The CDR3 DNA is TGTGCCAGCTTAGAGGGGATGAACACTGAAGCTTTCTTT. Its protein is CASLEGMNTEAFF.

This clonotype was recorded a few times. The CDR3 loop reads CASSPKLLAEQYF. As DNA, the CDR3 is TGTGCCAGCAGCCCAAAGCTTCTAGCGGAGCAGTACTTC. The genes are TRBV3-1 and TRBJ2-4; 7 bases line up with TRBD2. The CDR3 has 13 amino acids. Germline loops: CDR1 LGHDT, CDR2 YNNKEL (reference sequence). The V and J ends lost 4 bases and 13 bases, in that order; junction bases with no gene match: 10.